This T cell receptor (beta chain) was identified during a study of blood T cell repertoires in COVID-19. Authors' methods: Researchers report that nucleated cell counts were estimated from reference gene primer amplification. Here immunoSEQ multiplex PCR was the method, and the copy in TCRdb shows in-frame clones only, minus some. That table furnishes V, J and clone size, whereas the DNA furnished D and trimming. In the table there are about 68,000 clones, roughly 90% of which are singletons. CDR3 length: 14 residues. Germline V CDR1 and CDR2: SGDLS, YYNGEE. The ends were cut back, 0 bases at V and 4 bases at J, with 7 bases in the middle.

The source is a man aged 45-65 years with COVID-19, enrolled during active disease. This chain joins TRBV9 and TRBJ2-2; the D is unclear. Sample: peripheral blood. In DNA form, the CDR3 reads TGTGCCAGCAGCGTAGGGAGTACCACCGGGGAGCTGTTTTTT. Its translation is CASSVGSTTGELFF.